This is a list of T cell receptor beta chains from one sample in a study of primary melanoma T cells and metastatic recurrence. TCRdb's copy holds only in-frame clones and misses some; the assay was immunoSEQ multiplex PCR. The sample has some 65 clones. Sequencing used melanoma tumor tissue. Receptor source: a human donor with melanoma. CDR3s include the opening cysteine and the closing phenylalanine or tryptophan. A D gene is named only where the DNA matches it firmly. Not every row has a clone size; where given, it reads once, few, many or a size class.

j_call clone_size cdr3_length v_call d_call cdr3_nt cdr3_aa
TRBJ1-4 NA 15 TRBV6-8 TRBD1 TGTGCCAGCAGTAACAGGGGGAGTAGCGGCGAAAAACTGTTTTTT CASSNRGSSGEKLFF
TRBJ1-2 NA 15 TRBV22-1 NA TGTCCTGGGAGACTGTCAGCGAGAAAGACCTATGGCTACACCTTC CPGRLSARKTYGYTF
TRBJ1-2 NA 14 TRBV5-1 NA TGCGCCAGCAGAGAACAGGGACGGCCCTATGGCTACACCTTC CASREQGRPYGYTF
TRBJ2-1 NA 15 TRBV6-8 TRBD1 TGTGCCAGCAGCAGGGACCGACAGGGGGTCAATGAGCAGTTCTTC CASSRDRQGVNEQFF
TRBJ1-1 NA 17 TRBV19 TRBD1 TGTGCCAGTAGTCCACCCCCGGGACAGGGGGTTTCGGCTGAAGCTTTCTTT CASSPPPGQGVSAEAFF
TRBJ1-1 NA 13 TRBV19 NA TGTGCCAGTACGGCCAGGGGTTACACTGAAGCTTTCTTT CASTARGYTEAFF
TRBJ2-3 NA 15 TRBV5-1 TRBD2 TGCGCCAGCAGCAGCGGGACTAGCGAGTGGGACACGCAGTATTTT CASSSGTSEWDTQYF
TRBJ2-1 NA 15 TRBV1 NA TGCGCCAGCAGCCAAGCAAGGAGCTCCTACAATGAGCAGTTCTTC CASSQARSSYNEQFF
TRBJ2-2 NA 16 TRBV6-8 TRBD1 TGTGCCAGCAGAAACAGGGGGCTCCTTAACACCGGGGAGCTGTTTTTT CASRNRGLLNTGELFF
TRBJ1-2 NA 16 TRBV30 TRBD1 TGTGCCTGGAGGGGCCTTCGGACAGGCTTTAACTATGGCTACACCTTC CAWRGLRTGFNYGYTF
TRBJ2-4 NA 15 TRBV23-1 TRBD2 TGCGCCAGCAGCTCCGGGCCGGGGGGTGGAAACATTCAGTACTTC CASSSGPGGGNIQYF
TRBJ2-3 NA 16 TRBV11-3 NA TGTGCCAGCAGCTTGGAACAGGAGATTAGCACAGATACGCAGTATTTT CASSLEQEISTDTQYF
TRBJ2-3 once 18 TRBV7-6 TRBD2 TGTGCCAGCAGCTTAGGGTTAGCGGGGATCCCTAGCACAGATACGCAGTATTTT CASSLGLAGIPSTDTQYF